A single sample gave rise to the 8 T cell receptor beta chains below, sequenced in a study of long-term antiretroviral therapy in people with HIV. Version v3.0 of the immunoSEQ assay ran at survey level. Assay: immunoSEQ multiplex PCR; the TCRdb copy retains only in-frame clones and omits some. The sample holds about 43,000 clones; around nine tenths are singletons and the top ten take approximately 5.3%. Material: unsorted PBMCs, obtained 0.1 years before starting antiretroviral therapy. These receptor sequences come from a woman in her forties or fifties with HIV.

The chain links TRBV9 to TRBJ2-3, with D tentatively TRBD1 or TRBD2 (5 bases each). Trimming removed 0 bases at V and 3 bases at J, with 11 bases between. The CDR3 runs to 15 residues. Germline values: CDR1 SGDLS, CDR2 YYNGEE. DNA for the CDR3: TGTGCCAGCAGCGTAGGAGGGGCTGGGACAGATACGCAGTATTTT. Its protein is CASSVGGAGTDTQYF.

The chain links TRBV19 to TRBJ2-6, with D maybe TRBD1 (5 bases). The CDR3 contains 16 residues. Trimming stripped 4 bases from V and 4 bases from J, with 14 bases between. Germline V lookup: CDR1 LNHDA, CDR2 SQIVND (reference sequence). CDR3 sequence: CASSTRQPQGANVLTF. In nucleotides, the CDR3 is TGTGCCAGTAGTACCCGACAGCCCCAAGGGGCCAACGTCCTGACTTTC.

The genes are TRBV15 and TRBJ1-5; 7 bases line up with TRBD1. The CDR3 runs 15 residues. V lost 0 bases and J lost 4; bases outside the gene matches: 3. Per germline, CDR1 LNHNV and CDR2 YYDKDF (reference sequence). This chain's CDR3 is CATSRDTGANQPQHF. The DNA of the CDR3 is TGTGCCACCAGCAGAGATACAGGGGCGAATCAGCCCCAGCATTTT. The whole variable domain, filled in from reference TRBV15 and TRBJ1-5, reads DAMVIQNPRYQVTQFGKPVTLSCSQTLNHNVMYWYQQKSSQAPKLLFHYYDKDFNNEADTPDNFQSRRPNTSFCFLDIRSPGLGDTAMYLCATSRDTGANQPQHFGDGTRLSIL.

This clone is a singleton in its sample. The chain carries TRBV6-5 and TRBJ1-5; D gene uncertain. The V end lost 2 bases, the J end lost 4 bases, and 9 bases lay between the germline ends. CDR1 is MNHEY, CDR2 SVGAGI, per germline. The CDR3 consists of 14 residues. Here the CDR3 reads CASSYGQENQPQHF. Written as DNA, the CDR3 is TGTGCCAGCAGTTACGGCCAGGAAAATCAGCCCCAGCATTTT.

The genes are TRBV18 and TRBJ2-5, with 8 positions matching TRBD1. The V segment lost 1 base and the J segment 1 base; nucleotides outside the gene matches: 2. The germline V gene encodes CDR1 KGHSH and CDR2 LQKENI. The CDR3 consists of 15 residues. CDR3 region: CASSPRDRFQETQYF. The CDR3 nucleotides are TGTGCCAGCTCACCACGGGACAGGTTCCAAGAGACCCAGTACTTC.

This clone was seen only once. The chain carries TRBV7-9 and TRBJ2-2; D possibly matches TRBD1 or TRBD2 (5 bases each). Germline V lookup: CDR1 SEHNR, CDR2 FQNEAQ (reference sequence). The CDR3 loop spans 16 amino acids. Trimming removed 1 base at V and 4 bases at J, with 13 bases between. CDR3 in amino acids: CASSLGSGPATGELFF. The CDR3 bases are TGTGCCAGCAGCTTAGGGTCGGGACCAGCCACCGGGGAGCTGTTTTTT.

This chain connects TRBV11-2 to TRBJ1-1; 9 bases are shared with TRBD1. V lost 1 base, J lost 1 base, and 7 bases stayed unmatched. The CDR3 is made up of 17 amino acids. Germline CDR1 and CDR2: SGHAT and FQNNGV. The CDR3 sequence is CASSLVAGQGTNTEAFF. For the CDR3, the DNA is TGTGCCAGCAGCTTAGTAGCGGGACAGGGCACGAACACTGAAGCTTTCTTT.

J is TRBJ1-6 and V is TRBV30; possibly TRBD1 for D (5 bases). The germline CDR1 and CDR2 sequences are GTSNPN and SVGIG (reference sequence). This CDR3 contains 16 residues. Trimming cost V 0 bases and J 7 bases, with 16 bases left between them. CDR3 protein: CAWSVEGLSLNSPLHF. The DNA of the CDR3 is TGTGCCTGGAGTGTAGAGGGGTTAAGCCTGAATTCACCCCTCCACTTT.